This T cell receptor (beta chain) was sequenced for a study of a mutant IDH1 vaccine in newly diagnosed glioma. The overall study: Patients received vaccination from 4-6 weeks after radiotherapy alone, or with temozolomide cycles.

The CDR3 runs to 11 residues. V lost 3 bases and J 7 bases, leaving 6 bases between the germline ends. CDR1 is MGHDK, CDR2 SYGVNS, per germline. Sequenced by immunoSEQ multiplex PCR; TCRdb stores in-frame clones only, minus some. The sample gives over 45,000 clones, 84% of which show up once; around 7.4% is in the top ten. Time point specified: week 5, during vaccination. In every dose of vaccine, 300 ug of mutant IDH1 20-mer peptide was given alongside topical imiquimod. With respect to this clone: Its antigen is undetermined.

The chain joins TRBV25-1 to TRBJ1-2; no definite D call. The sequencing used PBMCs, collected from a glioma patient whose treatment included an IDH1 peptide vaccine. The source of this sequence is a woman between 50 and 59 years old with glioma. The CDR3: CASSDISGYTF. The CDR3 coding sequence is TGTGCCAGCAGTGATATCAGTGGCTACACCTTC.